The 9 T cell receptor beta chains below were found in one sample sequenced in a study of T cells after yellow fever vaccination. TCRdb reprocessed the 5' RACE reads with MiXCR, giving one entry per CDR3 protein. The sample carries 400,000 or so distinct CDR3 sequences, about 6.2% recorded once. Here the sequenced sample was PBMCs, taken 5 days after the yellow fever booster vaccination. The receptors stem from a man aged 25-45 years who received the YFV17D yellow fever vaccine.

The gene calls are TRBV20-1 and TRBJ2-2; D possibly corresponds to TRBD1 (5 bases). Germline V CDR1 and CDR2: DFQATT, SNEGSKA (reference sequence). Trimming took off 5 bases at V and 6 bases at J, with 10 bases between the two ends. This CDR3 spans 12 amino acids. The CDR3 sequence is CSAGQGPGELFF. DNA of the CDR3: TGCAGTGCTGGGCAGGGCCCCGGGGAGCTGTTTTTT.

In nucleotides, the CDR3 is TGTGCCAGTAGTATTGGCGGAGGACAGGGGAGTCAGCCCCAGCATTTT. This gives the protein CASSIGGGQGSQPQHF. V usage is TRBV19 and J usage is TRBJ1-5; 9 bases are a match to TRBD1. Germline V gene lookup returns CDR1 LNHDA and CDR2 SQIVND (reference sequence). This CDR3 contains 16 residues. V trimming: 3 bases; J trimming: 6 bases; junction bases outside the gene matches: 9. Looking up the rest from reference TRBV19 and TRBJ1-5 gives the full variable domain: DGGITQSPKYLFRKEGQNVTLSCEQNLNHDAMYWYRQDPGQGLRLIYYSQIVNDFQKGDIAEGYSVSREKKESFPLTVTSAQKNPTAFYLCASSIGGGQGSQPQHFGDGTRLSIL.

V is TRBV4-3 and J is TRBJ2-3; maybe TRBD2 (6 bases). The CDR3 is 17 amino acids. The germline CDR1 and CDR2 sequences are LGHNA and YSLEER. The V and J ends lost 4 bases and 0 bases respectively, with 17 bases between them. The CDR3 coding sequence is TGCGCCAGCAGCCGACAGCCAGCGGGTGCTAGCACAGATACGCAGTATTTT. It codes for CASSRQPAGASTDTQYF.

V usage is TRBV4-3 and J usage is TRBJ2-7; D may be TRBD2 (5 bases). Germline lookup yields CDR1 LGHNA and CDR2 YSLEER. CDR3 length: 13 residues. V shed 1 base and J shed 6 bases, with 10 bases lying between them. The CDR3 here is CASSQGGNGEQYF. CDR3 DNA sequence: TGCGCCAGCAGCCAAGGAGGGAACGGCGAGCAGTACTTC.

The sample holds a few counts of this clonotype. This rearrangement joins TRBV6-2 or TRBV6-3 to TRBJ2-3, with 13 bases lining up with TRBD2. CDR1 and CDR2 from the germline V gene are MNHEY and SVGEGT. The CDR3 runs 20 residues. V shed 3 bases, J shed 5 bases, and the junction held 17 bases outside the gene matches. CDR3 nucleotides: TGTGCCAGCAGTTATTCCCCGGAACAGGGACTAGCGGGACCTGTAGATACGCAGTATTTT. Its protein is CASSYSPEQGLAGPVDTQYF.

The sample holds many counts of this clonotype. This chain links TRBV29-1 with TRBJ2-1; the match to TRBD2 covers 7 bases. Per germline, CDR1 SQVTM and CDR2 ANQGSEA. The CDR3 is made up of 14 amino acids. The V gene end was trimmed by 8 bases and the J gene end by 3 bases; junction bases not matched to a gene: 10. CDR3: CSLLRGSIYNEQFF. The CDR3, as DNA: TGCAGCCTCCTGCGCGGGAGCATCTACAATGAGCAGTTCTTC.

The gene calls are TRBV7-6 and TRBJ2-5; TRBD1 agrees at 7 bases. This CDR3 contains 17 residues. Germline V CDR1 and CDR2: SGHVS, FNYEAQ. V gave up 5 bases and J gave up 1 base; unmatched junction bases: 13. The CDR3 region is CASSGEPGTAAQETQYF. CDR3 coding DNA: TGTGCCAGCAGCGGGGAACCCGGGACAGCGGCCCAAGAGACCCAGTACTTC. Based on the CDR3 plus reference TRBV7-6 and TRBJ2-5, the full variable domain is GAGVSQSPRYKVTKRGQDVALRCDPISGHVSLYWYRQALGQGPEFLTYFNYEAQQDKSGLPNDRFSAERPEGSISTLTIQRTEQRDSAMYRCASSGEPGTAAQETQYFGPGTRLLVL.

On this clonotype itself: This sequence may be a read error, since a much larger clone differs from it by one base. The rearrangement links TRBV20-1 to TRBJ1-2, with D tentatively TRBD1 (5 bases). Germline assignment: CDR1 DFQATT and CDR2 SNEGSKA (reference sequence). The CDR3 consists of 12 residues. Written as DNA, the CDR3 is TGCAGGGGAGGGGAGGGGAACTGTGGCTACACCTTC. Protein product: CRGGEGNCGYTF.

This clonotype was recorded many times. The chain joins TRBV12-3 or TRBV12-4 to TRBJ2-5, with a tentative D call TRBD2 (6 bases). The V and J ends lost 5 bases and 5 bases respectively, with 12 bases between them. CDR3 length: 13 amino acids. CDR3 nucleotides: TGTGCCAGCAGTCGGGACTTGGGTGAGACCCAGTACTTC. Its protein is CASSRDLGETQYF.